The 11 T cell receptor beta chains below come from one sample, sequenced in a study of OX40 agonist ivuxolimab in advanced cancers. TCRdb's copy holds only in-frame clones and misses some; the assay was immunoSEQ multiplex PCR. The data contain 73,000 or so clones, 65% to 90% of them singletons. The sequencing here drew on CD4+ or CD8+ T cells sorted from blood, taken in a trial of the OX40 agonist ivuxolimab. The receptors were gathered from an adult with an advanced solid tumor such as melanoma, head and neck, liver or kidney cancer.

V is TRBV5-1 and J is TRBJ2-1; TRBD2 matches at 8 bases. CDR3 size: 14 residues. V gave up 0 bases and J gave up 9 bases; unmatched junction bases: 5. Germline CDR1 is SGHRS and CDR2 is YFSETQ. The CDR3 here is CASSLAVAGSEQFF. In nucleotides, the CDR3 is TGCGCCAGCAGCTTGGCGGTAGCGGGGAGTGAGCAGTTCTTC.

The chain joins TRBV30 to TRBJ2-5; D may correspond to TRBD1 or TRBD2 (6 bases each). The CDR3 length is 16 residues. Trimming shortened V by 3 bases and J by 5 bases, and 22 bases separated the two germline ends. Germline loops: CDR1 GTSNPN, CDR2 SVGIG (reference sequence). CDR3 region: CAWRDHGGSVRETQYF. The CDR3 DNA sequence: TGTGCCTGGAGGGACCACGGGGGCTCGGTTAGGGAGACCCAGTACTTC.

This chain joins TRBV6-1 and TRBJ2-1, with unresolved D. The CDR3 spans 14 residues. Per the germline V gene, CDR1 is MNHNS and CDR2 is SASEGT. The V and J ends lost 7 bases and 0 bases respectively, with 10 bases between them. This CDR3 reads CASIRRSSYNEQFF. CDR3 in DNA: TGTGCCAGCATTCGGAGAAGCTCCTACAATGAGCAGTTCTTC.

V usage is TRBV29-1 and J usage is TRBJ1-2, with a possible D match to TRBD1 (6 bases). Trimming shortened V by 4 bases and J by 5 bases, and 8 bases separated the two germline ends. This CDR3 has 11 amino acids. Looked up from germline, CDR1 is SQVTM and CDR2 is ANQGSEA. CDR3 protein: CSVVTGYGYTF. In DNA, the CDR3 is TGCAGCGTTGTTACAGGGTATGGCTACACCTTC.

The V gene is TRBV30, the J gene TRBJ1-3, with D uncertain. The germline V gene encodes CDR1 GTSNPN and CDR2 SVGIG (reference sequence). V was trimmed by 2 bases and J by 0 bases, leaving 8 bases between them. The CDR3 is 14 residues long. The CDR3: CAWSLGNSGNTIYF. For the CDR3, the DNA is TGTGCCTGGAGTCTTGGCAACTCTGGAAACACCATATATTTT.

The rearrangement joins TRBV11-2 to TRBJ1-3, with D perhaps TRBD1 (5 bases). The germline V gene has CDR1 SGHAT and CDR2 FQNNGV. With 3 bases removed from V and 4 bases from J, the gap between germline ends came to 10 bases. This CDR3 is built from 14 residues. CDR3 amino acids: CASSFGGDGNTIYF. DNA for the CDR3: TGTGCCAGCAGCTTCGGGGGAGACGGAAACACCATATATTTT.

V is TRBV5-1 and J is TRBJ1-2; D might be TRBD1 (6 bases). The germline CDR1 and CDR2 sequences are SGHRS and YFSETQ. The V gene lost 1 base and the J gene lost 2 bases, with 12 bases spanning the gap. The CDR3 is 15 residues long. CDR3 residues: CASSLQGRENYGYTF. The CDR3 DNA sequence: TGCGCCAGCAGCTTGCAGGGGCGGGAGAACTATGGCTACACCTTC. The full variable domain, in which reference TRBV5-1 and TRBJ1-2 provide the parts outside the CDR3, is KAGVTQTPRYLIKTRGQQVTLSCSPISGHRSVSWYQQTPGQGLQFLFEYFSETQRNKGNFPGRFSGRQFSNSRSEMNVSTLELGDSALYLCASSLQGRENYGYTFGSGTRLTVV.

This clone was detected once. The CDR3 DNA sequence: TGTGCCAGTGGGAGGGGGGAGCTGTTTTTT. Its protein is CASGRGELFF. V and J are TRBV19 and TRBJ2-2; a weak D match, TRBD2 (6 bases). Germline loops: CDR1 LNHDA, CDR2 SQIVND (reference sequence). CDR3 size: 10 residues. V shed 8 bases and J shed 8 bases, with 6 bases lying between them. Full variable domain (missing parts from reference TRBV19 and TRBJ2-2): DGGITQSPKYLFRKEGQNVTLSCEQNLNHDAMYWYRQDPGQGLRLIYYSQIVNDFQKGDIAEGYSVSREKKESFPLTVTSAQKNPTAFYLCASGRGELFFGEGSRLTVL.

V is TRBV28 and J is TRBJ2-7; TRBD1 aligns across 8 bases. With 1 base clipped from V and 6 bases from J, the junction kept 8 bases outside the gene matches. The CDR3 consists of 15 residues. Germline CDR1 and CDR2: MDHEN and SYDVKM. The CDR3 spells CASSLLPGQAPEQYF. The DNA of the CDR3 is TGTGCCAGCAGTTTATTACCGGGACAGGCCCCCGAGCAGTACTTC.

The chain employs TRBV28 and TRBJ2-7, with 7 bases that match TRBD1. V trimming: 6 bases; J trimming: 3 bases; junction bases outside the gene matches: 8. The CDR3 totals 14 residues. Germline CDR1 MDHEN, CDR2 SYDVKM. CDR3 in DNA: TGTGCCAGCAGACGACAGGGTAGGATCTACGAGCAGTACTTC. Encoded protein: CASRRQGRIYEQYF.

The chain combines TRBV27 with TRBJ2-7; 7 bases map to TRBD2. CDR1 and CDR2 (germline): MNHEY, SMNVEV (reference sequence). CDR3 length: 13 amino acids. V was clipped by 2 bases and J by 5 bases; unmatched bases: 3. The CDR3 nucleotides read TGTGCCAGCAGTTTACGCGGGAGTAACGAGCAGTACTTC. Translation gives CASSLRGSNEQYF.